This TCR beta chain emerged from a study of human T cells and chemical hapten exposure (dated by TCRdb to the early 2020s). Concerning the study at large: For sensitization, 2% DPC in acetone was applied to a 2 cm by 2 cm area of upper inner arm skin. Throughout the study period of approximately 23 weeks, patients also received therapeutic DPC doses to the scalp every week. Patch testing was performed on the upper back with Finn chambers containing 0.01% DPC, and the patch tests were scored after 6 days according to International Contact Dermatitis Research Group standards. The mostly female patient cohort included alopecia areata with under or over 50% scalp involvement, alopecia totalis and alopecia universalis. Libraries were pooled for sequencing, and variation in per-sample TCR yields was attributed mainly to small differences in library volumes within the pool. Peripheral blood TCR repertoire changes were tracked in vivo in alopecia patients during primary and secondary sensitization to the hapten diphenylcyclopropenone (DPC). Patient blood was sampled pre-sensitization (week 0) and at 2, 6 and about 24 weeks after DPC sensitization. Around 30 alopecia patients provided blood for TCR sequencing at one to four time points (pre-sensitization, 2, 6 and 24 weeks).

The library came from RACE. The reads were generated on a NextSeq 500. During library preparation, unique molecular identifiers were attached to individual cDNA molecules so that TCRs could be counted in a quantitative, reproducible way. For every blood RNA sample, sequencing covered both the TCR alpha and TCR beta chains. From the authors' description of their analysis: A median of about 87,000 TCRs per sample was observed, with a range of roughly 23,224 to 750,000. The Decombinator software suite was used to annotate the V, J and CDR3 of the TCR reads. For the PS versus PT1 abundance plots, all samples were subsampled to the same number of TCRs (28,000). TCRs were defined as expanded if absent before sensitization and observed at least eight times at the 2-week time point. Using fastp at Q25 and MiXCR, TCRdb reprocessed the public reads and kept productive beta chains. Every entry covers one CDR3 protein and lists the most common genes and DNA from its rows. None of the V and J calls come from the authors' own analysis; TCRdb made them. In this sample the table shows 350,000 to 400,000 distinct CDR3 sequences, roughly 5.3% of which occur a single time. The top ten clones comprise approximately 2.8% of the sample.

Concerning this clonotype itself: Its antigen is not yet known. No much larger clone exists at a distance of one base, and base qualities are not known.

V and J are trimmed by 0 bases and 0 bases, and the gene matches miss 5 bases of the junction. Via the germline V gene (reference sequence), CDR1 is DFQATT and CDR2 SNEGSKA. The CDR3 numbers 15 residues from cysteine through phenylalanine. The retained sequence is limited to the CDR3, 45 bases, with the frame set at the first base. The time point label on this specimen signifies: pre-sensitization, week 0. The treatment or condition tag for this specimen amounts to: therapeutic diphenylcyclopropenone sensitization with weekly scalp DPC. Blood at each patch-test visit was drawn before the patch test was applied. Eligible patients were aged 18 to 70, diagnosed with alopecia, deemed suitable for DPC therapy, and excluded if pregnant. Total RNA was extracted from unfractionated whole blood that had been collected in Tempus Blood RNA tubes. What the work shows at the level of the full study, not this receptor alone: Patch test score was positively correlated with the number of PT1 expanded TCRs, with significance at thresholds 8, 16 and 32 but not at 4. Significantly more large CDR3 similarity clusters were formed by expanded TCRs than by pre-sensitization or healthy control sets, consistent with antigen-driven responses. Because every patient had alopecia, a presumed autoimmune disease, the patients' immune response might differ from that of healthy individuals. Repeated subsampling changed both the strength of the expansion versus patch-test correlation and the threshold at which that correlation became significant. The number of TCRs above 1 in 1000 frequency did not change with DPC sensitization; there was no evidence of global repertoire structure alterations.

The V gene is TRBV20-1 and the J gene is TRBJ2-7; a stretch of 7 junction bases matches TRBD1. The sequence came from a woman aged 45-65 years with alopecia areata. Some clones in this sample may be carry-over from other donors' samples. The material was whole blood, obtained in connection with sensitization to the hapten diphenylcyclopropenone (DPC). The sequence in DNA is TGCAGTGCTAGAGATGGGGCAGGGGGCTCCTACGAGCAGTACTTC. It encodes CSARDGAGGSYEQYF.